The clone carrying this TCR beta chain was seen more than once but under ten times. Its antigen is currently unknown. V shed 0 bases and J shed 8 bases, with 11 bases lying between them. The CDR3 loop spans 14 amino acids. Germline assignment: CDR1 SGHKS and CDR2 YYEKEE (reference sequence). The data derive from a study of T cells after yellow fever vaccination. Study outcomes and limitations: The secondary response showed a weaker magnitude and a faster peak, day 5 versus 15.

TCRdb recomputed calls from the 5' RACE reads with MiXCR, one row per CDR3 protein. The sample has under 550,000 distinct CDR3 sequences, around a fifth seen once. The sample was PBMCs, taken less than 25 days after the first yellow fever vaccination. J is TRBJ2-2 and V is TRBV5-5; D unresolved. The TCR was taken from a young man who received the YFV17D yellow fever vaccine. CDR3 sequence: CASSLGAAWGELFF. CDR3 nucleotides: TGTGCCAGCAGCTTGGGGGCAGCTTGGGGGGAGCTGTTTTTT.